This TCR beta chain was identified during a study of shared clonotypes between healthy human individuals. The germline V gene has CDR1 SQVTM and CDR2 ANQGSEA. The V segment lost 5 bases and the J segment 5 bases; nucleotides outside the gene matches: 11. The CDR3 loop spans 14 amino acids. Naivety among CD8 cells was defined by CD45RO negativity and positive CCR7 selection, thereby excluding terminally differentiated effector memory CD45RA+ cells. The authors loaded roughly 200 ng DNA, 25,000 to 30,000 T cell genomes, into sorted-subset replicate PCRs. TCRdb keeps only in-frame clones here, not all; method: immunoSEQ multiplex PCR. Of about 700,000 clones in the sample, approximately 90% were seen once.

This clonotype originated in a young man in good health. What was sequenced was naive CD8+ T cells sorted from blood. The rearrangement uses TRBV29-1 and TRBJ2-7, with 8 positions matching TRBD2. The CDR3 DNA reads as TGCAGCGTTAGTCCAGCGGGAGAGCAGGACGAGCAGTACTTC. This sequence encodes CSVSPAGEQDEQYF.